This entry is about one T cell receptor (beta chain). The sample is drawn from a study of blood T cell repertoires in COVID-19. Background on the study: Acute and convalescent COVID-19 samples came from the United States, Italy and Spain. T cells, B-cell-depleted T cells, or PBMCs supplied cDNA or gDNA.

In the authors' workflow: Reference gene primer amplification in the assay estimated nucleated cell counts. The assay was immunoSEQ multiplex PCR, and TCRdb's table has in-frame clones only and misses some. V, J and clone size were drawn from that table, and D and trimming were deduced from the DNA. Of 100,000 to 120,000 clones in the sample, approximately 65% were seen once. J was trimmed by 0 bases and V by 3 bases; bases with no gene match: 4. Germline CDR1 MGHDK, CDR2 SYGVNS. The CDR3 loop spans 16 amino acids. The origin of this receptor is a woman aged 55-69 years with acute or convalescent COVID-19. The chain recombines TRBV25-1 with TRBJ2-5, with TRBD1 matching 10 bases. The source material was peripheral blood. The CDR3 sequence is CASSDGQGGHQETQYF. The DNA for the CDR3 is TGTGCCAGCAGTGACGGACAGGGGGGACACCAAGAGACCCAGTACTTC.